These 27 T cell receptor beta chains were all obtained from the same sample, sequenced in a study of synovial regulatory T cells in juvenile arthritis (dated by TCRdb to 2014 to 2015). Library preparation used the immunoSEQ multiplex PCR assay. The source is immuneACCESS, and TCRdb retained only in-frame sequences with V and J called. Part of the clones is not carried over; for the studies checked, unresolved V genes explain less than half of this, and the remainder is unexplained. The sample table includes about 10,000 clones. 0.9% to 1.4% of the sample is taken by the ten largest. Sequenced: Treg cells from blood. The cell subset or site label, read with the paper, signifies: remaining (HLA-DR-negative) circulating blood Treg cells. All receptors derive from a donor between 2 and 29 years old with juvenile idiopathic arthritis.

The chain has TRBV28 and TRBJ1-2; TCRdb indicates TRBD1, and absent DNA this call remains unverified. The CDR3 sequence is 15 residues long. No DNA accompanies this entry. Germline assignment: CDR1 MDHEN and CDR2 SYDVKM. The CDR3 region is CASSSIGTGDYGYTF.

The V call is TRBV18, the J call TRBJ1-1. Per the germline V gene, CDR1 is KGHSH and CDR2 is LQKENI. The CDR3 length is 15 residues. The entry carries no DNA sequence. This CDR3 reads CASSPKGQGGTEAFF.

The chain employs TRBV14 and TRBJ1-2; TCRdb lists TRBD1, though no DNA is available to test this call. The CDR3 is 11 residues long. The DNA is unrecorded. The germline V gene has CDR1 SGHDN and CDR2 FVKESK. The CDR3 spells CASRTGGGYTF.

CDR3 loop: CASSPPTGGVTEAFF. V usage is TRBV18 and J usage is TRBJ1-1; TCRdb's D gene call, TRBD1, goes unchecked for lack of DNA. In germline, CDR1 is KGHSH, CDR2 LQKENI. This CDR3 spans 15 amino acids. The coding DNA is unavailable. Full variable domain (remainder filled in from reference TRBV18 and TRBJ1-1): NAGVMQNPRHLVRRRGQEARLRCSPMKGHSHVYWYRQLPEEGLKFMVYLQKENIIDESGMPKERFSAEFPKEGPSILRIQQVVRGDSAAYFCASSPPTGGVTEAFFGQGTRLTVV.

This clone is identified as medium-sized from frequency. The rearrangement uses TRBV18 and TRBJ1-2; the TCRdb D gene call, TRBD1, has no DNA to confirm it. The CDR3 is 14 amino acids. The record lacks a DNA sequence. The germline V gene encodes CDR1 KGHSH and CDR2 LQKENI. CDR3 in amino acids: CASSPPTGNYGYTF.

The V call is TRBV9, the J call TRBJ2-1. Per germline, CDR1 SGDLS and CDR2 YYNGEE. The CDR3 loop spans 14 amino acids. No DNA is recorded. Here the CDR3 reads CASSAGTSYNEQFF.

The chain couples TRBV28 to TRBJ2-7; without DNA, the TCRdb call of TRBD1 cannot be checked. The CDR3 has 14 amino acids. No coding sequence is recorded. Germline lookup yields CDR1 MDHEN and CDR2 SYDVKM. The CDR3 region is CASSSPFSISEQYF.

This clone ranks as medium-sized (0.01 to 0.1%) in terms of frequency. The chain links TRBV18 to TRBJ1-3; no DNA is available, so the TRBD1 call from TCRdb remains unchecked. The CDR3 is 16 amino acids. This entry has no DNA. Germline lookup yields CDR1 KGHSH and CDR2 LQKENI. CDR3 amino acids: CASSPATVSSGNTIYF.

According to its frequency, this clone is medium-sized. The chain combines TRBV5-4 with TRBJ1-2. Germline-derived CDR1 and CDR2 are SGHNT and YYREEE (reference sequence). This CDR3 spans 13 amino acids. DNA is not on record. Here the CDR3 reads CASSDPANYGYTF.

V and J are TRBV5-4 and TRBJ2-5; TCRdb picks TRBD1, but there is no DNA to check that call. The CDR3 extends over 15 amino acids. DNA for this receptor is not on file. The germline CDR1 and CDR2 sequences are SGHNT and YYREEE (reference sequence). The CDR3 spells CASSSTGTAKETQYF.

The chain couples TRBV28 to TRBJ2-3; the D call from TCRdb, TRBD2, cannot be confirmed without DNA. This CDR3 has 14 amino acids. Nucleotide data are not available. CDR1 is MDHEN, CDR2 SYDVKM, per germline. CDR3 in amino acids: CASSIAGGTDTQYF.

The J gene is TRBJ2-2, the V gene TRBV2. CDR1 and CDR2 from the germline V gene are SNHLY and FYNNEI. This CDR3 contains 18 residues. No DNA was logged. CDR3 amino acids: CASSDQSPGFSGLRELFF.

The rearrangement links TRBV5-1 to TRBJ2-2; TCRdb lists TRBD2, though no DNA is available to test this call. Looked up from germline, CDR1 is SGHRS and CDR2 is YFSETQ. The CDR3 consists of 15 residues. Only the protein sequence is given. This chain's CDR3 is CASSQGLINTGELFF.

The chain recombines TRBV7-3 with TRBJ1-1; TCRdb calls TRBD1, which cannot be checked without DNA. The CDR3 sequence is 13 residues long. A DNA sequence was not provided. Germline CDR1 reads SGHTA; CDR2 reads FQGTGA. The CDR3 protein is CASSLARNTEAFF.

The CDR3: CASSFRRSSNQPQHF. This chain uses TRBV19 with TRBJ1-5. CDR1 and CDR2 (germline): LNHDA, SQIVND (reference sequence). This CDR3 is 15 amino acids long. DNA was not recorded.

The chain is built from TRBV6-1 and TRBJ2-3; as DNA is missing, the TRBD1 call by TCRdb cannot be tested. Germline assignment: CDR1 MNHNS and CDR2 SASEGT. The CDR3 loop spans 14 amino acids. The protein alone is recorded here. CDR3 sequence: CASSEDPRTDTQYF.

This rearrangement joins TRBV28 to TRBJ2-4; absent DNA, TCRdb's TRBD1 call cannot be checked. Germline assignment: CDR1 MDHEN and CDR2 SYDVKM. The CDR3 is made up of 15 amino acids. No DNA sequence is on record. The chain's CDR3 is CASSEMGQAKNIQYF. The full variable domain, completed using reference TRBV28 and TRBJ2-4, is DVKVTQSSRYLVKRTGEKVFLECVQDMDHENMFWYRQDPGLGLRLIYFSYDVKMKEKGDIPEGYSVSREKKERFSLILESASTNQTSMYLCASSEMGQAKNIQYFGAGTRLSVL.

This chain joins TRBV7-9 and TRBJ2-2; with no DNA, the TCRdb D assignment of TRBD2 cannot be verified. Germline V gene lookup returns CDR1 SEHNR and CDR2 FQNEAQ (reference sequence). CDR3 length equals 14 residues. The coding DNA is unavailable. CDR3 in amino acids: CASSLILDTGELFF.

This clone is deemed medium-sized (0.01 to 0.1%) by its frequency. The V and J genes are TRBV5-1 and TRBJ1-5. The CDR3 contains 13 residues. Only the protein is available. The germline gives CDR1 SGHRS, CDR2 YFSETQ. The CDR3 reads CASSLDSNQPQHF.

This clone is deemed medium-sized by its frequency. The chain couples TRBV19 to TRBJ2-6. Germline CDR1 reads LNHDA; CDR2 reads SQIVND (reference sequence). The length of the CDR3 is 15 residues. No DNA is recorded. The CDR3 protein is CASSMGSSGANVLTF. Supplemented by reference TRBV19 and TRBJ2-6, the full variable domain reads DGGITQSPKYLFRKEGQNVTLSCEQNLNHDAMYWYRQDPGQGLRLIYYSQIVNDFQKGDIAEGYSVSREKKESFPLTVTSAQKNPTAFYLCASSMGSSGANVLTFGAGSRLTVL.

The rearrangement joins TRBV5-4 to TRBJ2-1; TCRdb indicates TRBD2, and absent DNA this call remains unverified. Germline assignment: CDR1 SGHNT and CDR2 YYREEE (reference sequence). This CDR3 region has 17 residues. Only the protein sequence is given. Here the CDR3 reads CASSSGGGVGGTNEQFF.

V usage is TRBV27 and J usage is TRBJ1-2; TCRdb reports TRBD1, a call that lacks DNA to check it against. CDR1 MNHEY and CDR2 SMNVEV come from the germline V gene (reference sequence). The CDR3 has 15 amino acids. The coding DNA is unavailable. CDR3 sequence: CASSLSRSPVYGYTF.

This sequence joins TRBV6-1 and TRBJ1-1; the D gene TCRdb calls, TRBD1, cannot be checked with no DNA. The V gene's germline CDR1 is MNHNS and CDR2 SASEGT. The CDR3 extends over 14 amino acids. No DNA has been recorded. Here the CDR3 reads CASRGTQANTEAFF.

This chain uses TRBV18 with TRBJ1-4; TCRdb names TRBD1, which stays unverified in the absence of DNA. Germline assignment: CDR1 KGHSH and CDR2 LQKENI. CDR3 length: 15 amino acids. The entry carries no DNA sequence. The chain's CDR3 is CASSPRPGGLEKLFF.

The V call is TRBV5-1, the J call TRBJ2-7. The germline gives CDR1 SGHRS, CDR2 YFSETQ. The CDR3 spans 15 residues. No DNA is given. CDR3: CASSWSGTKPYEQYF.

By frequency, this clone is medium-sized (0.01 to 0.1%). The chain has TRBV28 and TRBJ1-5. The CDR3 contains 15 residues. No DNA sequence is on record. CDR1 MDHEN and CDR2 SYDVKM come from the germline V gene. Here the CDR3 reads CASSLGGSSNQPQHF. The variable domain in full, completed from reference TRBV28 and TRBJ1-5, reads DVKVTQSSRYLVKRTGEKVFLECVQDMDHENMFWYRQDPGLGLRLIYFSYDVKMKEKGDIPEGYSVSREKKERFSLILESASTNQTSMYLCASSLGGSSNQPQHFGDGTRLSIL.

V usage is TRBV7-9 and J usage is TRBJ2-3; TCRdb picks TRBD2, but there is no DNA to check that call. The CDR3 extends over 15 amino acids. No DNA has been recorded. The germline V gene encodes CDR1 SEHNR and CDR2 FQNEAQ (reference sequence). The CDR3 loop reads CASSVTSGRRNTQYF.